The 20 T cell receptor beta chains presented below share a single source sample, sequenced in a study of sequential checkpoint blockade in melanoma. Treatment indicated: randomized to nivolumab then ipilimumab (arm A) or the reverse (arm B). Profiled with immunoSEQ multiplex PCR; TCRdb holds only in-frame clones, not every one. This sample yields 20,000 to 25,000 clones, of which 80% to 90% are seen a single time; around 9.1% belongs to the top ten. The input for sequencing was CD8+ T cells sorted from blood (inferred from file names), taken from a patient given nivolumab and ipilimumab in sequence. These receptors all stem from a human donor with melanoma.

The rearrangement uses TRBV7-9 and TRBJ1-2; perhaps TRBD1 as D (5 bases). The CDR3 has 16 amino acids. CDR1 is SEHNR and CDR2 is FQNEAQ in the germline V gene (reference sequence). V was cut by 1 base and J by 2 bases, with 14 bases left in between. CDR3: CASSLDSGGPNYGYTF. The CDR3 DNA reads TGTGCCAGCAGCTTAGACTCCGGGGGACCAAACTATGGCTACACCTTC.

This clone was observed a few times. The rearrangement links TRBV10-2 to TRBJ2-5, with TRBD2 as a possible D gene (6 bases). Germline lookup yields CDR1 WSHSY and CDR2 SAAADI. V shed 1 base and J shed 4 bases, with 16 bases lying between them. This CDR3 has 16 residues. CDR3 DNA: TGCGCCAGCAGTGAGTGGGGCGGGGCCGAGTCAGAGACCCAGTACTTC. It codes for CASSEWGGAESETQYF.

This chain connects TRBV5-1 to TRBJ2-7; 9 positions agree with TRBD2. The junction had 3 bases not matched to a gene; V was cut back by 0 bases and J by 5 bases. CDR1 is SGHRS, CDR2 YFSETQ, per germline. The CDR3 extends over 14 amino acids. Written as DNA, the CDR3 is TGCGCCAGCAGCTTGGTTAGCGGGAGCCACGAGCAGTACTTC. Protein sequence: CASSLVSGSHEQYF.

The chain couples TRBV19 to TRBJ2-1; TRBD1 is a possible D gene (5 bases). This CDR3 spans 15 amino acids. CDR1 is LNHDA, CDR2 SQIVND, per germline (reference sequence). Trimming pared 2 bases from V and 4 bases from J, leaving 12 bases between. The DNA of the CDR3 is TGTGCCAGTAGTATACGGTGGGGCCGATACAATGAGCAGTTCTTC. It specifies CASSIRWGRYNEQFF.

The J gene is TRBJ1-4, the V gene TRBV7-9; unclear D gene. Germline CDR1 reads SEHNR; CDR2 reads FQNEAQ (reference sequence). Trimming pared 6 bases from V and 4 bases from J, leaving 3 bases between. The CDR3 spans 11 residues. CDR3 sequence reads: CASSLNEKLFF. The CDR3 nucleotides read TGTGCCAGCAGTCTTAATGAAAAACTGTTTTTT. The full variable domain, rest sourced from reference TRBV7-9 and TRBJ1-4, is DTGVSQNPRHKITKRGQNVTFRCDPISEHNRLYWYRQTLGQGPEFLTYFQNEAQLEKSRLLSDRFSAERPKGSFSTLEIQRTEQGDSAMYLCASSLNEKLFFGSGTQLSVL.

This clone has a single count. V is TRBV4-2 and J is TRBJ2-1, with 9 bases aligning to TRBD2. The CDR3 spans 15 residues. The V gene's germline CDR1 is LGHNA and CDR2 YNFKEQ. The V gene end was trimmed by 4 bases and the J gene end by 6 bases; junction bases not matched to a gene: 7. For the CDR3, the DNA is TGTGCCAGCAGCCTGGTAGCGGGAGCCCTCAATGAGCAGTTCTTC. Its protein is CASSLVAGALNEQFF.

The genes are TRBV13 and TRBJ2-1; TRBD2 is a possible D gene (5 bases). V lost 5 bases and J lost 8, with 16 bases in between. Germline V gives CDR1 PRHDT, CDR2 FYEKMQ (reference sequence). This CDR3 comprises 14 residues. The chain's CDR3 is CASSPHGETDEQFF. CDR3 bases: TGTGCCAGCAGCCCCCACGGGGAGACGGATGAGCAGTTCTTC.

A word on this clone: The likely explanation is a read error, given a far larger clone one base away. The chain employs TRBV9 and TRBJ2-7, with D possibly matching TRBD1 (5 bases). This CDR3 is 15 amino acids long. Per the germline V gene, CDR1 is SGDLS and CDR2 is YYNGEE. Trimming shortened V by 0 bases and J by 1 base, and 11 bases separated the two germline ends. CDR3 nucleotide sequence: TGTGCCAGCAGCGTAGAAGGGGCAGGGTCCTACGAGCAGTACTTC. It is translated as CASSVEGAGSYEQYF.

The sample holds a few counts of this clone. V and J are TRBV6-1 and TRBJ1-1, with 7 bases identical to TRBD1. The CDR3 loop spans 13 amino acids. Germline V gene lookup returns CDR1 MNHNS and CDR2 SASEGT. With 6 bases clipped from V and 3 bases from J, the junction kept 4 bases outside the gene matches. This CDR3 is CASRETGYTEAFF. The CDR3 nucleotides are TGTGCCAGCAGGGAGACAGGGTACACTGAAGCTTTCTTT.

The V gene is TRBV7-9, the J gene TRBJ1-2, with 7 positions matching TRBD1. V lost 5 bases and J lost 5; bases outside the gene matches: 5. This CDR3 region has 13 residues. The germline V gene has CDR1 SEHNR and CDR2 FQNEAQ (reference sequence). CDR3 nucleotide sequence: TGTGCCAGCAGCCTGGGACAGTCTTATGGCTACACCTTC. Translated, it gives CASSLGQSYGYTF.

This clone was observed a single time. The chain links TRBV6-6 to TRBJ1-4; D is ambiguous. The V end lost 6 bases, the J end lost 0 bases, and 11 bases lay between the germline ends. The V gene's germline CDR1 is MNHNY and CDR2 SVGAGI (reference sequence). This CDR3 comprises 15 residues. CDR3 in amino acids: CASRPNSATNEKLFF. DNA for the CDR3: TGTGCCAGCAGGCCTAACTCTGCAACTAATGAAAAACTGTTTTTT.

In this sample, this clone turned up once. The chain is built from TRBV12-5 and TRBJ2-4; TRBD2 matches at 10 bases. V lost 2 bases to trimming and J lost 5 bases; unmatched junction nucleotides: 9. Germline values: CDR1 LGHNT, CDR2 FRNRAP. The CDR3 is 17 amino acids. The CDR3 spells CASGLSSVLAGQNIQYF. Written as DNA, the CDR3 is TGTGCTAGTGGTTTGTCCTCGGTACTAGCGGGGCAAAACATTCAGTACTTC. Based on the CDR3 plus reference TRBV12-5 and TRBJ2-4, the full variable domain is DARVTQTPRHKVTEMGQEVTMRCQPILGHNTVFWYRQTMMQGLELLAYFRNRAPLDDSGMPKDRFSAEMPDATLATLKIQPSEPRDSAVYFCASGLSSVLAGQNIQYFGAGTRLSVL.

This chain connects TRBV5-4 to TRBJ1-1; 7 bases are a match to TRBD1. V was clipped by 7 bases and J by 3 bases; unmatched bases: 12. The CDR3 totals 15 residues. The V gene's germline CDR1 is SGHNT and CDR2 YYREEE (reference sequence). CDR3 sequence (DNA): TGTGCCAGCGGATGGCGACAGGGAGGCTACACTGAAGCTTTCTTT. Amino acids: CASGWRQGGYTEAFF.

This clone is deemed medium-sized. The germline gene is not matched at one end of the junction; a read error may be the cause. The V call is TRBV19, the J call TRBJ1-5, with unresolved D. This CDR3 has 13 amino acids. Germline V CDR1 and CDR2: LNHDA, SQIVND (reference sequence). The CDR3 spells CASSIGAGPRMDF. The DNA of the CDR3 is TGTGCCAGTAGTATAGGAGCGGGCCCCCGGATGGATTTT.

J is TRBJ2-7 and V is TRBV2; 9 bases are shared with TRBD1. CDR1 is SNHLY and CDR2 is FYNNEI in the germline V gene. With 6 bases clipped from V and 2 bases from J, the junction kept 11 bases outside the gene matches. CDR3 length: 16 residues. The CDR3 DNA sequence: TGTGCCAGCAGGGAAAGTTCCGGGACAGGGACCTACGAGCAGTACTTC. This gives the protein CASRESSGTGTYEQYF.

CDR3 sequence reads: CAISGSGRGTGELFF. The CDR3 DNA is TGTGCCATCAGTGGTAGCGGGAGGGGCACCGGGGAGCTGTTTTTT. The chain links TRBV10-3 to TRBJ2-2; 11 bases are a match to TRBD2. This CDR3 is 15 amino acids long. CDR1 and CDR2 (germline): ENHRY, SYGVKD. Losses at the gene ends were 4 bases for V and 4 bases for J; bases not matched to a gene: 2.

The chain carries TRBV7-3 and TRBJ1-1, with 7 positions matching TRBD1. The CDR3 contains 19 residues. J was trimmed by 0 bases and V by 0 bases; bases with no gene match: 13. Germline-derived CDR1 and CDR2 are SGHTA and FQGTGA. The CDR3 nucleotides are TGTGCCAGCAGCTTAACAGGGGCCAGACAGGGTTTTATGAACACTGAAGCTTTCTTT. Its translation is CASSLTGARQGFMNTEAFF.

Note on this clone: The junction and the germline gene differ at one end; a read error may be behind it. The sample holds other DNA sequences that translate to the same CDR3. The V call is TRBV5-1, the J call TRBJ2-3, with a tentative D call TRBD1 (5 bases). Germline V gives CDR1 SGHRS, CDR2 YFSETQ. The CDR3 spans 14 residues. CDR3 residues: CASSLGQSTDTQYF. The CDR3 nucleotides are TGCGCCAGCAGCCTAGGACAAAGCACAGATACACAGTATTTT.

This clone was detected a few times. This chain connects TRBV4-1 to TRBJ2-7; D possibly corresponds to TRBD2 (6 bases). Trimming took off 1 base at V and 4 bases at J, with 14 bases between the two ends. The CDR3 loop spans 15 amino acids. Germline loops: CDR1 MGHRA, CDR2 YSYEKL. CDR3 region: CASSQGRQGGYEQYF. The DNA of the CDR3 is TGCGCCAGCAGCCAAGGACGGCAGGGAGGATACGAGCAGTACTTC.

This clone was picked up a small number of times. The chain carries TRBV12-5 and TRBJ2-5; the match to TRBD2 covers 7 bases. Germline CDR1 and CDR2: LGHNT and FRNRAP. Trimming took 2 bases from V and 5 from J; bases not matched to a gene: 11. The CDR3 loop spans 16 amino acids. The CDR3 nucleotides read TGTGCTAGTGGTTTGTCTGGGAGGGGAATCGAGGAGACCCAGTACTTC. Residues: CASGLSGRGIEETQYF.